The 25 T cell receptor beta chains given below trace back to one sample, sequenced in a study of Ad26.COV2.S vaccination and SARS-CoV-2 variants. Specified treatment: 15 to 20 received Ad26.COV2.S at low or high dose, single or two shots; 5 received placebo; per-sample allocation not given. The study sampled participants on day 63 after the first vaccine or placebo injection. Sequencing was performed with immunoSEQ multiplex PCR; in TCRdb, only in-frame clones are kept and a portion is missing. The sample lists fewer than 600,000 clones; about 89% were seen once. This specimen was peripheral blood, taken in a trial of Ad26.COV2.S vaccine versus placebo. The receptor source for this set is a person aged 18 to 59 who received the Ad26.COV2.S COVID-19 vaccine or a placebo.

CDR3 region: CASSGTGQTGELFF. In DNA form, the CDR3 reads TGCGCCAGCAGCGGGACAGGGCAAACCGGGGAGCTGTTTTTT. This sequence joins TRBV10-1 and TRBJ2-2; 9 bases line up with TRBD1. The J segment lost 5 bases and the V segment lost 6 bases, leaving 4 bases of the junction unmatched. The CDR3 loop spans 14 amino acids. The germline V gene encodes CDR1 WNHNN and CDR2 SYGVQD (reference sequence).

The chain has TRBV15 and TRBJ2-1; the D is unclear. The germline V gene has CDR1 LNHNV and CDR2 YYDKDF (reference sequence). The CDR3 covers 16 residues. V dropped 7 bases and J dropped 0 bases, with 16 bases sitting between them. CDR3 protein: CATTPGRWSSYNEQFF. The CDR3 DNA is TGTGCCACCACCCCCGGGCGGTGGAGCTCCTACAATGAGCAGTTCTTC.

This sequence joins TRBV30 and TRBJ2-3; D unresolved. The V and J ends lost 2 bases and 0 bases respectively, with 6 bases between them. This CDR3 has 13 residues. Germline CDR1 is GTSNPN and CDR2 is SVGIG (reference sequence). The CDR3 DNA is TGTGCCTGGAGTCTCTGGAGCACAGATACGCAGTATTTT. The encoded protein is CAWSLWSTDTQYF.

The genes are TRBV27 and TRBJ2-7; the match to TRBD1 covers 7 bases. Germline CDR1 is MNHEY and CDR2 is SMNVEV (reference sequence). The CDR3 contains 15 residues. J gave up 2 bases and V 4 bases, and 8 bases lay outside the gene matches. The CDR3 sequence is CASSSPSGTAYEQYF. The CDR3 coding sequence is TGTGCCAGCAGTTCACCCTCCGGGACAGCCTACGAGCAGTACTTC.

This chain joins TRBV5-1 and TRBJ2-7; the match to TRBD2 covers 8 bases. V lost 4 bases to trimming and J lost 3 bases; unmatched junction nucleotides: 6. The germline gives CDR1 SGHRS, CDR2 YFSETQ. The CDR3 runs to 14 residues. CDR3 in amino acids: CASSPGTRNYEQYF. CDR3 coding DNA: TGCGCCAGCAGCCCCGGGACTAGGAACTACGAGCAGTACTTC. The full variable domain, rest sourced from reference TRBV5-1 and TRBJ2-7, is KAGVTQTPRYLIKTRGQQVTLSCSPISGHRSVSWYQQTPGQGLQFLFEYFSETQRNKGNFPGRFSGRQFSNSRSEMNVSTLELGDSALYLCASSPGTRNYEQYFGPGTRLTVT.

This clone occurred a few times. V and J are TRBV5-5 and TRBJ2-2; D might be TRBD1 (5 bases). The CDR3 is made up of 14 amino acids. Germline CDR1 is SGHKS and CDR2 is YYEKEE (reference sequence). The V gene lost 4 bases and the J gene lost 7 bases, with 14 bases spanning the gap. The DNA of the CDR3 is TGTGCCAGCAGCAGGGGTACATCGGGCGGGGAGCTGTTTTTT. Protein: CASSRGTSGGELFF.

This clone was recorded once. V usage is TRBV28 and J usage is TRBJ1-4; D uncertain. Trimming cost V 6 bases and J 5 bases, with 16 bases left between them. Germline V lookup: CDR1 MDHEN, CDR2 SYDVKM. This CDR3 has 15 amino acids. CDR3 DNA sequence: TGTGCCAGCAGAACCGCACAAGCTCCGAATGAAAAACTGTTTTTT. The encoded protein is CASRTAQAPNEKLFF.

The CDR3 DNA reads TGTGCCAGCAGCACGGGCCCAACAGATGTCTACGAGCAGTACTTC. It is translated as CASSTGPTDVYEQYF. The gene calls are TRBV9 and TRBJ2-7; D call uncertain. Germline V gives CDR1 SGDLS, CDR2 YYNGEE. V was shortened by 4 bases and J by 3 bases, with 17 bases between the two germline ends. The CDR3 spans 15 residues. Complete variable domain (other parts from reference TRBV9 and TRBJ2-7): DSGVTQTPKHLITATGQRVTLRCSPRSGDLSVYWYQQSLDQGLQFLIQYYNGEERAKGNILERFSAQQFPDLHSELNLSSLELGDSALYFCASSTGPTDVYEQYFGPGTRLTVT.

This rearrangement joins TRBV30 to TRBJ2-1, with 8 bases lining up with TRBD2. Germline V gene lookup returns CDR1 GTSNPN and CDR2 SVGIG (reference sequence). The V and J ends lost 5 bases and 8 bases, in that order; junction bases with no gene match: 8. The CDR3 loop spans 13 amino acids. CDR3 protein: CAWAGTRVHEQFF. Here the CDR3 DNA reads TGTGCCTGGGCCGGGACTAGGGTCCATGAGCAGTTCTTC.

The rearrangement uses TRBV5-4 and TRBJ1-6; D uncertain. The V end was cut by 2 bases, the J end by 10 bases, with 13 bases between. CDR3 size: 14 residues. Germline V lookup: CDR1 SGHNT, CDR2 YYREEE (reference sequence). CDR3 bases: TGTGCCAGCAGCTTTAAGGGAGGGCTGTCACCCCTCCACTTT. Amino acids: CASSFKGGLSPLHF.

V usage is TRBV27 and J usage is TRBJ1-1; tentative D call: TRBD1 (5 bases). The CDR3 extends over 16 amino acids. The V end was cut by 2 bases, the J end by 0 bases, with 13 bases between. Germline V gene lookup returns CDR1 MNHEY and CDR2 SMNVEV (reference sequence). CDR3 coding DNA: TGTGCCAGCAGTTTAAGATCGGGGCGCGTGAACACTGAAGCTTTCTTT. It is translated as CASSLRSGRVNTEAFF.

The chain joins TRBV4-3 to TRBJ1-2; D gene ambiguous. Trimming took off 1 base at V and 3 bases at J, with 12 bases between the two ends. The germline V gene has CDR1 LGHNA and CDR2 YSLEER. The CDR3 has 15 amino acids. The CDR3: CASSQVGGQDYGYTF. The DNA for the CDR3 is TGCGCCAGCAGCCAAGTGGGTGGGCAAGACTATGGCTACACCTTC.

The chain has TRBV7-2 and TRBJ1-2; TRBD1 aligns across 8 bases. V lost 5 bases and J lost 4; bases outside the gene matches: 6. Germline V gene lookup returns CDR1 SGHTA and CDR2 FQGNSA. The CDR3 consists of 14 residues. The CDR3 sequence is CASSLDRASYGYTF. DNA of the CDR3: TGTGCCAGCAGCCTGGACAGGGCGAGCTATGGCTACACCTTC.

This clone was picked up one time. The V and J genes are TRBV5-1 and TRBJ2-3, with D possibly TRBD2 on 6 matching bases. Germline values: CDR1 SGHRS, CDR2 YFSETQ. This CDR3 is built from 15 residues. Trimming stripped 2 bases from V and 1 base from J, with 11 bases between. DNA of the CDR3: TGCGCCAGCAGCTTCGATGCGGGGCGCACAGATACGCAGTATTTT. It codes for CASSFDAGRTDTQYF.

This clone has just a few counts. This chain uses TRBV4-1 with TRBJ2-2; 10 bases map to TRBD2. The ends lost 0 bases at V and 6 bases at J; junction bases unmatched: 4. From germline, CDR1 is MGHRA and CDR2 YSYEKL. The CDR3 has 16 residues. For the CDR3, the DNA is TGCGCCAGCAGCCAAGAGGGCCTAGCGGGAGCCGGGGAGCTGTTTTTT. It codes for CASSQEGLAGAGELFF.

In nucleotides, the CDR3 is TGTGCCAGCAGCGCAGGGACAGCTAGCAATCAGCCCCAGCATTTT. It specifies CASSAGTASNQPQHF. The chain couples TRBV7-9 to TRBJ1-5, with 7 bases that match TRBD1. Trimming at V came to 5 bases and at J to 0 bases, leaving 4 bases not matched to a gene. The CDR3 is 15 amino acids. The V gene's germline CDR1 is SEHNR and CDR2 FQNEAQ (reference sequence).

The CDR3 spells CASSSMRGRGGETQYF. CDR3 nucleotides: TGTGCCAGCAGTTCGATGAGGGGGCGAGGTGGAGAGACCCAGTACTTC. V and J are TRBV27 and TRBJ2-5; 7 positions match TRBD1. This CDR3 has 16 residues. The germline V gene encodes CDR1 MNHEY and CDR2 SMNVEV (reference sequence). V shed 4 bases, J shed 4 bases, and the junction held 12 bases outside the gene matches.

V usage is TRBV27 and J usage is TRBJ2-7, with D hard to call. In germline, CDR1 is MNHEY, CDR2 SMNVEV (reference sequence). CDR3 size: 12 residues. Trimming removed 10 bases from V and 3 bases from J, with 13 bases in between. The CDR3 region is CATLNERYEQYF. CDR3 nucleotide sequence: TGTGCCACCCTTAATGAGCGCTACGAGCAGTACTTC.

The CDR3 loop reads CASRRGRGAYEQYF. CDR3 nucleotide sequence: TGTGCCAGCAGGAGGGGGAGGGGTGCCTACGAGCAGTACTTC. This rearrangement joins TRBV6-5 to TRBJ2-7; possibly TRBD2 for D (7 bases). Trimming removed 6 bases from V and 2 bases from J, with 14 bases in between. The CDR3 runs 14 residues. CDR1 and CDR2 from the germline V gene are MNHEY and SVGAGI.

V usage is TRBV10-2 and J usage is TRBJ2-7, with 13 bases lining up with TRBD2. Germline CDR1 is WSHSY and CDR2 is SAAADI. V shed 6 bases and J 2 bases; nucleotides not matched to a gene: 1. The CDR3 extends over 14 amino acids. Here the CDR3 reads CASSGTSGAYEQYF. DNA for the CDR3: TGCGCCAGCAGCGGGACTAGCGGGGCCTACGAGCAGTACTTC.

This chain links TRBV9 with TRBJ2-3, with 11 bases that match TRBD2. Germline assignment: CDR1 SGDLS and CDR2 YYNGEE. The ends lost 6 bases at V and 2 bases at J; junction bases unmatched: 5. This CDR3 has 15 residues. CDR3 sequence: CASTQTSGNTDTQYF. The DNA of the CDR3 is TGTGCCAGCACCCAGACTAGCGGGAACACAGATACGCAGTATTTT. Complete variable domain (other parts from reference TRBV9 and TRBJ2-3): DSGVTQTPKHLITATGQRVTLRCSPRSGDLSVYWYQQSLDQGLQFLIQYYNGEERAKGNILERFSAQQFPDLHSELNLSSLELGDSALYFCASTQTSGNTDTQYFGPGTRLTVL.

The chain couples TRBV23-1 to TRBJ1-2; 9 nucleotides match TRBD1. TRBV23-1 is assigned to the ORF class and has an uncertain function. The CDR3 is 15 residues long. V gave up 8 bases and J gave up 3 bases; unmatched junction bases: 10. The CDR3 protein is CASVTGTGRHYGYTF. The CDR3 nucleotides are TGCGCCAGCGTTACCGGGACAGGGAGGCACTATGGCTACACCTTC.

The chain links TRBV6-2 or TRBV6-3 to TRBJ2-7, with no clear D. V gave up 2 bases and J gave up 7 bases, with 9 bases separating them. Germline V gene data show CDR1 as MNHEY and CDR2 as SVGEGT. This CDR3 contains 12 residues. The CDR3 protein is CASSYNLREQYF. CDR3 DNA sequence: TGTGCCAGCAGTTACAATCTTCGGGAGCAGTACTTC.

The rearrangement links TRBV5-1 to TRBJ2-7, with 10 bases lining up with TRBD2. The V gene's germline CDR1 is SGHRS and CDR2 YFSETQ. The trim removed 2 bases at V and 5 bases at J, leaving 7 bases unmatched. There are 15 residues in the CDR3. The CDR3 spells CASSFTSGMKHEQYF. CDR3 sequence (DNA): TGCGCCAGCAGCTTTACTAGCGGGATGAAACACGAGCAGTACTTC. Full variable domain (missing parts from reference TRBV5-1 and TRBJ2-7): KAGVTQTPRYLIKTRGQQVTLSCSPISGHRSVSWYQQTPGQGLQFLFEYFSETQRNKGNFPGRFSGRQFSNSRSEMNVSTLELGDSALYLCASSFTSGMKHEQYFGPGTRLTVT.

The rearrangement joins TRBV6-5 to TRBJ2-7; possible D gene TRBD2, 5 bases. Germline V lookup: CDR1 MNHEY, CDR2 SVGAGI. This CDR3 is 12 amino acids long. The germline V and J ends were trimmed by 8 bases and 1 base, with 9 bases remaining between them. In DNA, the CDR3 is TGTGCCAGCGGGCGGGTTTCCTACGAGCAGTACTTC. It codes for CASGRVSYEQYF.